This TCR beta chain comes out of a study of blood T cells in healthy people across ages. Study conclusions and caveats: Conclusively comparing naive with antigen-experienced cells was impossible with unsorted PBMCs. Long-lived donors had more naive CD4+ cells and higher diversity than aged donors.

The CDR3 extends over 13 amino acids. Germline loops: CDR1 DFQATT, CDR2 SNEGSKA (reference sequence). V was pared by 6 bases and J by 6 bases, with 15 bases between. A second PCR, run for roughly 7 to 12 cycles, used a sample-barcoded 5' primer plus a J-beta primer mix. TCRdb independently ran MiXCR on the 5' RACE reads; one entry per CDR3 protein. The sample has roughly 2 million distinct CDR3 sequences, 49% seen once; the top ten hold about 2.1%. Extractions gave at least 5 micrograms of total RNA per sample. This clonotype came up a few times. As yet, its antigen is unknown. The chain recombines TRBV20-1 with TRBJ1-5; tentative D call: TRBD1 (5 bases). This clonotype originated in a middle-aged woman in good health. Sample: blood. The CDR3 nucleotides read TGCAGTGCAAACCCTCGGGGGGGTCAGCCCCAGCATTTT. Its protein is CSANPRGGQPQHF.